The following is a T cell receptor (beta chain) sequence with its context. The data were taken from a study of tumor-infiltrating lymphocytes in primary liver carcinoma. Across the study: The patient population consisted of men and women between 30 and 69 years of age.

Researchers generated TCR beta cDNA from approximately 520 ng of total RNA, relying on a constant-region primer. Libraries covering TCR beta were generated through three nested multiplex PCR rounds (using a slightly modified ARM-PCR). TCRdb redid the calling of the multiplex PCR reads with MiXCR, one entry per CDR3 protein. The sample records about 320,000 distinct CDR3 sequences, around 50% being singletons. Blood RNA came from unsorted whole blood; germline DNA was also extracted. The specimen was peripheral blood. The receptor was derived from a woman aged 25 to 39 with primary liver carcinoma and hepatitis B virus infection.

The CDR3 protein is CASSSITRGAPRTGELFF. CDR3 DNA: TGTGCCAGCAGCTCCATCACACGGGGGGCCCCCCGCACCGGGGAGCTGTTTTTT. This sequence joins TRBV6-2 or TRBV6-3 and TRBJ2-2, with D possibly TRBD2 on 7 matching bases. V was cut by 6 bases and J by 4 bases, with 24 bases left in between. CDR1 is MNHEY, CDR2 SVGEGT, per germline. The CDR3 is made up of 18 amino acids.